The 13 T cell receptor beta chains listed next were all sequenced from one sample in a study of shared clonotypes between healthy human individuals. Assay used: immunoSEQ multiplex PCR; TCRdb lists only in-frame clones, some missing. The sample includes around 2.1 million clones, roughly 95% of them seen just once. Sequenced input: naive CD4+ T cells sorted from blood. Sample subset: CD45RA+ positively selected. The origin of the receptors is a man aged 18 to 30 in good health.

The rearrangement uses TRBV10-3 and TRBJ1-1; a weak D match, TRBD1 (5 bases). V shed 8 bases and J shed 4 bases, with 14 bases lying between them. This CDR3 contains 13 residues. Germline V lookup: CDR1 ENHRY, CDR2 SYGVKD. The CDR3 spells CAIRQGDITEAFF. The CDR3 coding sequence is TGTGCCATCCGGCAGGGTGATATCACTGAAGCTTTCTTT.

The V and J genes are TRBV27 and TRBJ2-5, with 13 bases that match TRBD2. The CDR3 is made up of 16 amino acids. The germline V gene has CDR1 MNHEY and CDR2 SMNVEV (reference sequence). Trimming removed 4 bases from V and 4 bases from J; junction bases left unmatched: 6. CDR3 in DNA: TGTGCCAGCAGTTCCCAACTAGCGGGAGGGCTAGAGACCCAGTACTTC. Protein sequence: CASSSQLAGGLETQYF.

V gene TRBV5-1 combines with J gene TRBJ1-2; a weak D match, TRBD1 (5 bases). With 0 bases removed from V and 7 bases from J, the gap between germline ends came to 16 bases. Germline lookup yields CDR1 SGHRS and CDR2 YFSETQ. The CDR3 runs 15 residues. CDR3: CASSLVDRGSGGYTF. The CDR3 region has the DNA TGCGCCAGCAGCTTGGTCGATAGGGGAAGCGGTGGCTACACCTTC.

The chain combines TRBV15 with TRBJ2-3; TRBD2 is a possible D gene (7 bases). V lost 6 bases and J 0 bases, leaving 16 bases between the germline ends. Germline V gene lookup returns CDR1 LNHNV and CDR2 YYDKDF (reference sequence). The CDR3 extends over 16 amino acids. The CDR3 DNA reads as TGTGCCACCAGAGGGGGGGTTAGCGGCAGCACAGATACGCAGTATTTT. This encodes CATRGGVSGSTDTQYF. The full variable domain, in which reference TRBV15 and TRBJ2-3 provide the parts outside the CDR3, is DAMVIQNPRYQVTQFGKPVTLSCSQTLNHNVMYWYQQKSSQAPKLLFHYYDKDFNNEADTPDNFQSRRPNTSFCFLDIRSPGLGDTAMYLCATRGGVSGSTDTQYFGPGTRLTVL.

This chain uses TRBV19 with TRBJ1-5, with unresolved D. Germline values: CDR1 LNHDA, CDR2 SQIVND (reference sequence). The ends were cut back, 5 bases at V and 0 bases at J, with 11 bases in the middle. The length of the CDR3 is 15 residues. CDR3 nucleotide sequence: TGTGCCAGTAGTCCATTGGACGGTAGCAATCAGCCCCAGCATTTT. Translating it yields CASSPLDGSNQPQHF.

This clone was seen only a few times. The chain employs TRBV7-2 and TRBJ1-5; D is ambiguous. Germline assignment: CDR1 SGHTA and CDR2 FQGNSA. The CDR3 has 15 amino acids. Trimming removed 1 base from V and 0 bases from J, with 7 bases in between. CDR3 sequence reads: CASSLGSDSNQPQHF. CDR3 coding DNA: TGTGCCAGCAGCTTAGGGTCAGATAGCAATCAGCCCCAGCATTTT.

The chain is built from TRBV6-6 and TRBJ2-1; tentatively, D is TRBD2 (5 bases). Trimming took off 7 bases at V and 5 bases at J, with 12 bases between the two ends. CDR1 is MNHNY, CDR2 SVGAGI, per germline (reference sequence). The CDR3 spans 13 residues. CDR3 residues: CASMDSSHNEQFF. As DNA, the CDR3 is TGTGCCAGCATGGACTCCTCTCACAATGAGCAGTTCTTC.

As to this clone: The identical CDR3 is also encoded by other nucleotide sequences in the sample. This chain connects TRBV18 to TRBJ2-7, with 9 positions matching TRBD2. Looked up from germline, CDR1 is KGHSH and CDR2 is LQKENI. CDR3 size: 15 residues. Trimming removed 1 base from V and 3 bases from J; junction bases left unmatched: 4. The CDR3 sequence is CASSPQLAGDYEQYF. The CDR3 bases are TGTGCCAGCTCACCACAACTAGCGGGTGACTACGAGCAGTACTTC. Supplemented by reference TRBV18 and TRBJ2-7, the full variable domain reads NAGVMQNPRHLVRRRGQEARLRCSPMKGHSHVYWYRQLPEEGLKFMVYLQKENIIDESGMPKERFSAEFPKEGPSILRIQQVVRGDSAAYFCASSPQLAGDYEQYFGPGTRLTVT.

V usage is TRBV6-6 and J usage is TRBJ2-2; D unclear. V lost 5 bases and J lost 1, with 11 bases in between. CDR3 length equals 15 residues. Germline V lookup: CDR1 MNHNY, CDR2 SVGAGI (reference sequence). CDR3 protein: CASSKRTGNTGELFF. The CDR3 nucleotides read TGTGCCAGCAGTAAAAGGACGGGGAACACCGGGGAGCTGTTTTTT.

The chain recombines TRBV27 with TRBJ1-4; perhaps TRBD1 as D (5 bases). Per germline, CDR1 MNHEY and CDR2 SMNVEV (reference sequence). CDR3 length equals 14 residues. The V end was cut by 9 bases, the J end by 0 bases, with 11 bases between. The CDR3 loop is CARNRGTTNEKLFF. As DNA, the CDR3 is TGTGCCAGAAATCGGGGCACAACTAATGAAAAACTGTTTTTT.

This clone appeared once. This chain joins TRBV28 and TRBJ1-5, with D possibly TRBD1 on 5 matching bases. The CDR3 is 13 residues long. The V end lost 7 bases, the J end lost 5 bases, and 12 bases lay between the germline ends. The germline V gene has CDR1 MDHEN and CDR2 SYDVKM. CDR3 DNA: TGTGCCAGCAAACCCTCCAGGGATCAGCCCCAGCATTTT. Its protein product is CASKPSRDQPQHF.

Written as DNA, the CDR3 is TGTGCCAGCAGCACTACACCAGGGGGGGACACGCAGTATTTT. Amino acid sequence: CASSTTPGGDTQYF. V is TRBV7-8 and J is TRBJ2-3; tentatively, D is TRBD1 or TRBD2 (7 bases each). The V gene lost 5 bases and the J gene lost 9 bases, with 18 bases spanning the gap. The CDR3 spans 14 residues. Germline V gene sequence: CDR1 SGHVS, CDR2 FQNEAQ.

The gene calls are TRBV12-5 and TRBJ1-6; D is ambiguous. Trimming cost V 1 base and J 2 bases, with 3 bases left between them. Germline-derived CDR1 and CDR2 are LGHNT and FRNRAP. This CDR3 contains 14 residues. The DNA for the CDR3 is TGTGCTAGTGGTTTGGCCCCCTATAATTCACCCCTCCACTTT. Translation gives CASGLAPYNSPLHF. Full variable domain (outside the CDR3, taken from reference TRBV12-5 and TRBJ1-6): DARVTQTPRHKVTEMGQEVTMRCQPILGHNTVFWYRQTMMQGLELLAYFRNRAPLDDSGMPKDRFSAEMPDATLATLKIQPSEPRDSAVYFCASGLAPYNSPLHFGNGTRLTVT.